One and the same sample provided the 7 T cell receptor beta chains below, sequenced in a study of T cell responses to AZD1222 COVID-19 vaccine. Sequenced by immunoSEQ multiplex PCR; TCRdb stores in-frame clones only, minus some. The sample holds approximately 160,000 clones, approximately 93% seen once. Sequencing was performed on peripheral blood, taken on day 0 of AZD1222 vaccination. The origin of the receptors is an adult in good health.

V gene TRBV7-9 combines with J gene TRBJ1-6; D not certain. Trimming left V 1 base short and J 7 bases short, with 8 bases between. CDR1 and CDR2 (germline): SEHNR, FQNEAQ (reference sequence). The CDR3 spans 14 residues. CDR3 in amino acids: CASSLGQTNSPLHF. CDR3 DNA sequence: TGTGCCAGCAGCTTAGGCCAGACAAATTCACCCCTCCACTTT.

V usage is TRBV27 and J usage is TRBJ2-4; TRBD1 aligns across 7 bases. The germline CDR1 and CDR2 sequences are MNHEY and SMNVEV (reference sequence). The length of the CDR3 is 14 residues. The V gene end was trimmed by 6 bases and the J gene end by 7 bases; junction bases not matched to a gene: 9. The CDR3 DNA is TGTGCCAGCAGCGCACCAGGGGGTAGGAACATTCAGTACTTC. Translated: CASSAPGGRNIQYF.

The chain links TRBV11-2 to TRBJ2-5; 8 nucleotides agree with TRBD1. CDR3 size: 12 residues. CDR1 SGHAT and CDR2 FQNNGV come from the germline V gene. Trimming took 10 bases from V and 5 from J; bases not matched to a gene: 6. CDR3 DNA: TGTGCCACCCAGGGGGCTCTGGAGACCCAGTACTTC. Protein product: CATQGALETQYF.

This sequence joins TRBV6-4 and TRBJ1-3; no firm D call. Looked up from germline, CDR1 is MRHNA and CDR2 is SNTAGT. V was trimmed by 11 bases and J by 6 bases, leaving 17 bases between them. There are 13 residues in the CDR3. The CDR3 nucleotides read TGTGCCGGATCAACGGCGGTCCAAAACACCATATATTTT. Its translation is CAGSTAVQNTIYF.

This chain uses TRBV2 with TRBJ2-2, with D perhaps matching TRBD1 or TRBD2 (5 bases each). V was shortened by 8 bases and J by 4 bases, with 14 bases between the two germline ends. The CDR3 runs to 14 residues. Germline V lookup: CDR1 SNHLY, CDR2 FYNNEI. CDR3 residues: CASLGQGVTGELFF. The CDR3 region has the DNA TGTGCCAGCCTCGGGCAGGGAGTCACCGGGGAGCTGTTTTTT.

The chain uses TRBV5-1 and TRBJ1-2; 7 bases are shared with TRBD1. Germline trimming cut 0 bases from V and 4 bases from J; bases unmatched to any gene: 9. CDR1 is SGHRS and CDR2 is YFSETQ in the germline V gene. The length of the CDR3 is 16 residues. The CDR3 DNA reads TGCGCCAGCAGCTTGGCGGCAGGGGGAAAGACCTATGGCTACACCTTC. Translating gives CASSLAAGGKTYGYTF.

V usage is TRBV7-2 and J usage is TRBJ2-2; tentative D call: TRBD2 (5 bases). The length of the CDR3 is 13 residues. Per germline, CDR1 SGHTA and CDR2 FQGNSA. V was pared by 5 bases and J by 6 bases, with 10 bases between. The CDR3 sequence: CASSPRVAGELFF. Written as DNA, the CDR3 is TGTGCCAGCAGCCCGAGGGTTGCCGGGGAGCTGTTTTTT.